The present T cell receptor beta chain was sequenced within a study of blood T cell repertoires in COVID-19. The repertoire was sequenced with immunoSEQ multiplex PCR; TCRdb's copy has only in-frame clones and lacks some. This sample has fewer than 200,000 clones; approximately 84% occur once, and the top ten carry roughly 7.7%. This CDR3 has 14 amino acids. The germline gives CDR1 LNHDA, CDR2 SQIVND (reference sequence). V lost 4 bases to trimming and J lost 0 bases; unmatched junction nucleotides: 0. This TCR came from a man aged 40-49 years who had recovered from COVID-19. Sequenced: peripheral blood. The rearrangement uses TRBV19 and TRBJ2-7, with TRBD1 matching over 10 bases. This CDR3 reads CASSRTGGSYEQYF. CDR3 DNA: TGTGCCAGTAGTAGGACAGGGGGCTCCTACGAGCAGTACTTC.